This T cell receptor (beta chain) is drawn from a study of T cells in Graves' hyperthyroidism and ophthalmopathy. Graves' hyperthyroidism qualified as stable when ophthalmopathy did not progress within 18 months. Newly diagnosed patients aged 18 to 65 had hyperthyroidism of under 2 months' duration. It was 8.5 to 10 ml of fresh peripheral blood that supplied the PBMCs. This clonotype was recorded a few times. RNA transcripts served as the template for amplifying TCR beta CDR3 regions. Primed by the HTBI set, a first-round RT-PCR was run on the TCR CDR3. TCRdb reprocessed the multiplex PCR reads with MiXCR, giving one entry per CDR3 protein. The data hold fewer than 350,000 distinct CDR3 sequences, with roughly 18% observed a single time. V lost 4 bases and J lost 5; bases outside the gene matches: 8. CDR3 length: 17 residues. Per germline, CDR1 SGHRS and CDR2 YFSETQ.

The genes are TRBV5-1 and TRBJ2-5, with 16 positions matching TRBD2. Source material: blood. This TCR came from a woman between 45 and 60 years old with Graves' hyperthyroidism. The CDR3 spells CASSPGLAGGPVETQYF. The CDR3 nucleotides read TGCGCCAGCAGCCCGGGACTAGCGGGGGGGCCAGTTGAGACCCAGTACTTC.